This record covers a single TCR beta chain. Antigen specificity is unknown. The V end was cut by 5 bases, the J end by 6 bases, with 14 bases between. The CDR3 totals 13 residues. The germline CDR1 and CDR2 sequences are SEHNR and FQNEAQ (reference sequence). This sample is part of a study of T cell responses to AZD1222 COVID-19 vaccine. Findings of the study overall: Reports say nearly half of spike-specific TCRs go after unmutated variant regions.

Clones were read by immunoSEQ multiplex PCR, and TCRdb kept only the in-frame ones, dropping some. Of roughly 150,000 clones in the sample, 70% to 90% are singletons; the top ten hold 1.5% to 2%. This sequence originates from an adult in good health. The starting material was peripheral blood, obtained on day 0 of AZD1222 vaccination. J is TRBJ2-7 and V is TRBV7-9; possibly TRBD2 for D (6 bases). CDR3 residues: CASSLAGMTEQYF. CDR3 DNA sequence: TGTGCCAGCAGCCTTGCGGGAATGACCGAGCAGTACTTC.